This T cell receptor beta chain was sequenced in a study of blood T cell repertoires in COVID-19. Study background: The cDNA or gDNA used as material had been derived from T cells, B-cell-depleted T cells, or PBMCs.

Sequencing used immunoSEQ multiplex PCR; TCRdb keeps in-frame clones, though not all of them. This sample carries approximately 470,000 clones, roughly 85% of them seen once, and the ten largest clones take approximately 3%. Trimming left V 3 bases short and J 5 bases short, with 19 bases between. The CDR3 length is 16 residues. The V gene's germline CDR1 is DFQATT and CDR2 SNEGSKA (reference sequence). The sequenced sample consisted of peripheral blood. This chain uses TRBV20-1 with TRBJ2-2; possible D gene TRBD2, 7 bases. This sequence originates from a human donor in a cohort sampled during active COVID-19. In DNA, the CDR3 is TGCAGTGCTAGTGGGGGCGGGAGCTTTGGGACCGGGGAGCTGTTTTTT. It codes for CSASGGGSFGTGELFF.